The next 31 T cell receptor beta chains were all read from a single sample in a study of blood T cell repertoires in COVID-19. The method was immunoSEQ multiplex PCR; TCRdb's version includes in-frame clones alone and lacks a portion of them. The table lists approximately 50,000 clones, around 86% of them singletons. The sample consisted of peripheral blood. These TCRs come from a man in his sixties or seventies with active COVID-19.

The J gene is TRBJ2-3, the V gene TRBV7-2, with TRBD2 identical over 7 bases. Germline-derived CDR1 and CDR2 are SGHTA and FQGNSA. CDR3 length: 15 amino acids. The J segment lost 2 bases and the V segment lost 1 base, leaving 3 bases of the junction unmatched. This chain's CDR3 is CASSLGGRVTDTQYF. DNA for the CDR3: TGTGCCAGCAGCTTAGGGGGGAGGGTCACAGATACGCAGTATTTT.

This clone was found a few times. The rearrangement uses TRBV6-2 or TRBV6-3 and TRBJ2-1, with a tentative D call TRBD2 (5 bases). V was clipped by 2 bases and J by 6 bases, with 11 bases between them. This CDR3 comprises 14 residues. CDR1 and CDR2 from the germline V gene are MNHEY and SVGEGT. CDR3 residues: CASSYGLPLNEQFF. CDR3 bases: TGTGCCAGCAGTTACGGACTTCCCCTCAATGAGCAGTTCTTC.

The J gene is TRBJ2-1, the V gene TRBV5-1; 12 bases are shared with TRBD2. Germline loops: CDR1 SGHRS, CDR2 YFSETQ. V gave up 4 bases and J gave up 7 bases; unmatched junction bases: 6. This CDR3 region has 15 residues. CDR3 in DNA: TGCGCCAGCAGCCCTACGACTAGCGGGGGAAATGAGCAGTTCTTC. Its translation is CASSPTTSGGNEQFF.

The chain carries TRBV7-3 and TRBJ2-1, with D unresolved. Trimming removed 5 bases from V and 7 bases from J, with 18 bases in between. Looked up from germline, CDR1 is SGHTA and CDR2 is FQGTGA. The CDR3 extends over 15 amino acids. The CDR3 nucleotides read TGTGCCAGCAGCCCCCTTGCGAGCTCGAGGAATGAGCAGTTCTTC. Amino acid sequence: CASSPLASSRNEQFF.

This chain uses TRBV2 with TRBJ2-5, with 9 positions matching TRBD2. The CDR3 contains 15 residues. V was clipped by 6 bases and J by 5 bases; unmatched bases: 10. Germline CDR1 and CDR2: SNHLY and FYNNEI. DNA of the CDR3: TGTGCCAGCAGCGGCCAAGCGGGGGGCCGGGAGACCCAGTACTTC. It is translated as CASSGQAGGRETQYF.

The chain employs TRBV19 and TRBJ2-4; TRBD2 matches at 7 bases. Trimming cost V 7 bases and J 3 bases; bases outside gene matches: 9. Germline V gene sequence: CDR1 LNHDA, CDR2 SQIVND (reference sequence). The CDR3 totals 15 residues. CDR3 sequence (DNA): TGTGCCAGTACCTCGTCGGCGGGGGTCAAAAACATTCAGTACTTC. Protein product: CASTSSAGVKNIQYF.

The chain employs TRBV9 and TRBJ2-2; a weak D match, TRBD1 (7 bases). The CDR3 spans 16 residues. The germline CDR1 and CDR2 sequences are SGDLS and YYNGEE. Trimming removed 1 base at V and 5 bases at J, with 15 bases between. The CDR3 DNA is TGTGCCAGCAGCGTACATCGGCAGGGGGGAACCGGGGAGCTGTTTTTT. The encoded protein is CASSVHRQGGTGELFF. Combining the CDR3 with reference TRBV9 and TRBJ2-2 gives the whole variable domain DSGVTQTPKHLITATGQRVTLRCSPRSGDLSVYWYQQSLDQGLQFLIQYYNGEERAKGNILERFSAQQFPDLHSELNLSSLELGDSALYFCASSVHRQGGTGELFFGEGSRLTVL.

CDR3 residues: CASSVGGSNTGELFF. The DNA for the CDR3 is TGTGCCAGCAGCGTCGGGGGATCGAACACCGGGGAGCTGTTTTTT. The chain uses TRBV9 and TRBJ2-2; the D gene is possibly TRBD2 (6 bases). CDR1 and CDR2 from the germline V gene are SGDLS and YYNGEE. This CDR3 region has 15 residues. The V and J ends lost 2 bases and 0 bases respectively, with 8 bases between them.

This sequence joins TRBV28 and TRBJ1-1, with TRBD1 as a possible D gene (5 bases). The CDR3 runs to 14 residues. Trimming shortened V by 7 bases and J by 3 bases, and 15 bases separated the two germline ends. CDR1 and CDR2 from the germline V gene are MDHEN and SYDVKM. CDR3 sequence: CASMGPVVDTEAFF. CDR3 nucleotides: TGTGCCAGCATGGGGCCAGTAGTTGACACTGAAGCTTTCTTT.

The chain recombines TRBV7-3 with TRBJ2-2; possibly TRBD2 for D (6 bases). Trimming removed 4 bases from V and 7 bases from J, with 10 bases in between. The CDR3 spans 13 residues. CDR1 is SGHTA and CDR2 is FQGTGA in the germline V gene. Here the CDR3 reads CASSSSSVGELFF. CDR3 nucleotide sequence: TGTGCCAGCAGCTCATCTAGCGTCGGGGAGCTGTTTTTT.

CDR3 protein: CASRNGAGELFF. The DNA of the CDR3 is TGTGCCAGCAGGAACGGGGCCGGGGAGCTGTTTTTT. J is TRBJ2-2 and V is TRBV12-3 or TRBV12-4; possibly TRBD2 for D (5 bases). The V and J ends lost 6 bases and 6 bases respectively, with 8 bases between them. This CDR3 has 12 residues.

This clone was counted between two and nine times. The chain has TRBV6-5 and TRBJ1-1, with D unresolved. Germline loops: CDR1 MNHEY, CDR2 SVGAGI. CDR3 length: 13 amino acids. Trimming pared 7 bases from V and 10 bases from J, leaving 19 bases between. CDR3 bases: TGTGCCAGCATCTCCGGGCCCCGAGGGAGAGCTTTCTTT. It yields the protein CASISGPRGRAFF.

The chain has TRBV3-1 (or the pseudogene TRBV3-2) and TRBJ2-5; 10 bases match TRBD1. V shed 1 base and J 3 bases; nucleotides not matched to a gene: 8. Germline CDR1 is LGHDT and CDR2 is YNNKEL (reference sequence). The CDR3 sequence is 17 residues long. The CDR3 sequence is CASSQGGQGRTKETQYF. CDR3 sequence (DNA): TGTGCCAGCAGCCAAGGGGGACAGGGGCGTACTAAAGAGACCCAGTACTTC.

This clone was detected only once. As DNA, the CDR3 is TGTGCCAGCAGCTTGATGGGCAGCTCCTACGAGCAGTACTTC. It codes for CASSLMGSSYEQYF. The chain joins TRBV7-2 to TRBJ2-7; D gene ambiguous. This CDR3 has 14 amino acids. Germline V gives CDR1 SGHTA, CDR2 FQGNSA. V gave up 3 bases and J gave up 0 bases, with 9 bases separating them.

V is TRBV4-3 and J is TRBJ1-6, with a possible D match to TRBD1 (5 bases). V was shortened by 0 bases and J by 4 bases, with 7 bases between the two germline ends. The CDR3 loop spans 15 amino acids. Germline loops: CDR1 LGHNA, CDR2 YSLEER. The CDR3 loop reads CASSQETEYNSPLHF. The CDR3 DNA reads TGCGCCAGCAGCCAAGAGACAGAGTATAATTCACCCCTCCACTTT.

This rearrangement joins TRBV6-5 to TRBJ1-1; D remains unclear. CDR1 is MNHEY, CDR2 SVGAGI, per germline. V dropped 2 bases and J dropped 5 bases, with 15 bases sitting between them. This CDR3 is 15 amino acids long. The CDR3 DNA sequence: TGTGCCAGCAGTTACGGGGTTTTTAGGGAGACTGAAGCTTTCTTT. Amino acid sequence: CASSYGVFRETEAFF.

The chain combines TRBV4-1 with TRBJ1-5; D call uncertain. Germline V gives CDR1 MGHRA, CDR2 YSYEKL. Trimming pared 1 base from V and 4 bases from J, leaving 8 bases between. This CDR3 is 14 amino acids long. The CDR3 DNA follows: TGCGCCAGCAGCCAAGCGGAGGGAAATCAGCCCCAGCATTTT. Protein product: CASSQAEGNQPQHF.

The rearrangement joins TRBV6-5 to TRBJ2-7; TRBD1 agrees at 12 bases. V shed 2 bases, J shed 2 bases, and the junction held 1 base outside the gene matches. CDR3 length equals 15 residues. CDR1 is MNHEY, CDR2 SVGAGI, per germline. CDR3 region: CASSYRDRGPYEQYF. CDR3 in DNA: TGTGCCAGCAGTTACCGGGACAGGGGGCCCTACGAGCAGTACTTC.

V gene TRBV7-8 combines with J gene TRBJ1-2; 12 bases agree with TRBD1. Germline V gene lookup returns CDR1 SGHVS and CDR2 FQNEAQ. V lost 2 bases to trimming and J lost 4 bases; unmatched junction nucleotides: 8. There are 17 residues in the CDR3. The CDR3 protein is CASSLTPGQGAAYGYTF. In nucleotides, the CDR3 is TGTGCCAGCAGCTTAACTCCGGGACAGGGGGCCGCCTATGGCTACACCTTC.

The V gene is TRBV13, the J gene TRBJ2-7; perhaps TRBD2 as D (6 bases). The CDR3 has 14 amino acids. Trimming left V 3 bases short and J 3 bases short, with 12 bases between. Germline assignment: CDR1 PRHDT and CDR2 FYEKMQ (reference sequence). CDR3 region: CASSFAGYGYEQYF. The CDR3 DNA follows: TGTGCCAGCAGCTTTGCGGGGTACGGCTACGAGCAGTACTTC.

The chain joins TRBV4-3 to TRBJ1-1; tentative D call: TRBD1 (5 bases). With 0 bases removed from V and 5 bases from J, the gap between germline ends came to 16 bases. The CDR3 loop spans 16 amino acids. Germline V gene lookup returns CDR1 LGHNA and CDR2 YSLEER. The CDR3 DNA is TGCGCCAGCAGCCAAGAACCTTTGAGGGGAGGGACTGAAGCTTTCTTT. This gives the protein CASSQEPLRGGTEAFF.

This chain links TRBV29-1 with TRBJ1-2; weak D call: TRBD1 (5 bases). The V and J ends lost 6 bases and 8 bases respectively, with 13 bases between them. Germline values: CDR1 SQVTM, CDR2 ANQGSEA. The CDR3 is 11 residues long. The CDR3 is CSVDGRTGYTF. Here the CDR3 DNA reads TGCAGCGTCGACGGACGGACAGGCTACACCTTC. The full variable domain, its missing parts supplied by reference TRBV29-1 and TRBJ1-2, is SAVISQKPSRDICQRGTSLTIQCQVDSQVTMMFWYRQQPGQSLTLIATANQGSEATYESGFVIDKFPISRPNLTFSTLTVSNMSPEDSSIYLCSVDGRTGYTFGSGTRLTVV.

The V gene is TRBV21-1, the J gene TRBJ1-2. TRBV21-1 is given as a pseudogene. The CDR3 length is 17 residues. CDR3 sequence (DNA): TGTGCCAGCAGCCACCAGGCGGGGAGATCGTATAACTATGGCTACACCTTC. Translation gives CASSHQAGRSYNYGYTF.

This chain connects TRBV6-6 to TRBJ2-3; 8 bases agree with TRBD1. The germline CDR1 and CDR2 sequences are MNHNY and SVGAGI (reference sequence). V dropped 10 bases and J dropped 1; count of bases not matched to a gene: 10. The CDR3 totals 15 residues. Here the CDR3 DNA reads TGTGCCACAGGCACGGGGACAGGACGCACAGATACGCAGTATTTT. Translation gives CATGTGTGRTDTQYF.

The genes are TRBV4-3 and TRBJ2-3; 9 bases line up with TRBD2. The CDR3 contains 16 residues. The J segment lost 2 bases and the V segment lost 1 base, leaving 4 bases of the junction unmatched. The germline V gene has CDR1 LGHNA and CDR2 YSLEER. The CDR3 loop is CASSQGGGGTTDTQYF. The CDR3 DNA is TGCGCCAGCAGCCAAGGCGGGGGGGGAACCACAGATACGCAGTATTTT.

V and J are TRBV7-8 and TRBJ2-5; D may be TRBD1 (6 bases). The CDR3 loop spans 14 amino acids. V lost 4 bases, J lost 3 bases, and 12 bases lay in between. Germline-derived CDR1 and CDR2 are SGHVS and FQNEAQ. The CDR3 DNA reads as TGTGCCAGCAGCTCTACAGGGAGAGAAGAGACCCAGTACTTC. Its translation is CASSSTGREETQYF.

The rearrangement uses TRBV24-1 and TRBJ2-3, with D tentatively TRBD1 (5 bases). Trimming pared 4 bases from V and 4 bases from J, leaving 8 bases between. The CDR3 spans 13 residues. CDR1 is KGHDR, CDR2 SFDVKD, per germline. CDR3 sequence: CATSETGPDTQYF. In DNA form, the CDR3 reads TGTGCCACCAGTGAAACAGGTCCAGATACGCAGTATTTT.

J is TRBJ1-4 and V is TRBV4-1; D not resolved. The CDR3 spans 14 residues. CDR1 and CDR2 (germline): MGHRA, YSYEKL. V lost 2 bases and J 3 bases, leaving 7 bases between the germline ends. As DNA, the CDR3 is TGCGCCAGCAGCCAAATAGGAGCTAATGAAAAACTGTTTTTT. This gives the protein CASSQIGANEKLFF.

The chain joins TRBV7-8 to TRBJ2-7; 7 bases align to TRBD2. V dropped 5 bases and J dropped 0; count of bases not matched to a gene: 4. The germline V gene encodes CDR1 SGHVS and CDR2 FQNEAQ. The CDR3 sequence is 14 residues long. The DNA of the CDR3 is TGTGCCAGCAGCGGCCTAGCGGTCTCCTACGAGCAGTACTTC. This encodes CASSGLAVSYEQYF.

The chain combines TRBV7-9 with TRBJ1-4, with 10 bases identical to TRBD1. CDR1 and CDR2 from the germline V gene are SEHNR and FQNEAQ (reference sequence). V shed 5 bases and J 7 bases; nucleotides not matched to a gene: 13. This CDR3 region has 17 residues. CDR3 nucleotide sequence: TGTGCCAGCAGCAATCGGACAGGGGGAGCAGTGAGTGAAAAACTGTTTTTT. This codes for CASSNRTGGAVSEKLFF.

This chain uses TRBV3-1 (or the pseudogene TRBV3-2) with TRBJ2-2; D gene ambiguous. The germline V and J ends were trimmed by 5 bases and 5 bases, with 6 bases remaining between them. The CDR3 has 12 residues. Germline CDR1 is LGHDT and CDR2 is YNNKEL (reference sequence). Here the CDR3 reads CASSSPTGELFF. Written as DNA, the CDR3 is TGTGCCAGCAGCTCCCCAACCGGGGAGCTGTTTTTT.